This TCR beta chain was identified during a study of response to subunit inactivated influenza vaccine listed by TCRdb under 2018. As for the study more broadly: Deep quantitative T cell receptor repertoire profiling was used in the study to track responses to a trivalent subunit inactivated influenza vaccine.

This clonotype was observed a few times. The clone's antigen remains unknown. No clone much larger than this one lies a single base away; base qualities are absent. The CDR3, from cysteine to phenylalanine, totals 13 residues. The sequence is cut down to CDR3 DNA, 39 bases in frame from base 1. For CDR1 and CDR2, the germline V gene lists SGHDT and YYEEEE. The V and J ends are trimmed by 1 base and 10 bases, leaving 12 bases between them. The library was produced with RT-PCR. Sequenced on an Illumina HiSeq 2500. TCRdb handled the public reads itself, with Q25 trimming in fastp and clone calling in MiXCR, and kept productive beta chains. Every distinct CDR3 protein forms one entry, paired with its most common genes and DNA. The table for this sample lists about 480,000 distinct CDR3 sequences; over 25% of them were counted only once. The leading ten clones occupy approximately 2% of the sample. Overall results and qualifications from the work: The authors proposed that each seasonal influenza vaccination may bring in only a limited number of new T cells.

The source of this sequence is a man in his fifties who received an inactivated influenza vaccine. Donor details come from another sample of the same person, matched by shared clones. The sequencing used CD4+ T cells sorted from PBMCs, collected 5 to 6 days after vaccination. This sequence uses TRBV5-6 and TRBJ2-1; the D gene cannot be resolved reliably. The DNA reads TGTGCCAGCAGCTTGTTTGGCGATGTGGAGCAGTTCTTC. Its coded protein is CASSLFGDVEQFF.